Shown below are 2 T cell receptor beta chains from a single sample sequenced in a study of radiotherapy plus CTLA-4 blockade in lung cancer. The table came from immunoSEQ multiplex PCR; TCRdb's copy has only in-frame clones and leaves some out. Found here are 40,000 to 50,000 clones, more than 75% of them singletons; the top ten hold 3% to 4%. This specimen was peripheral blood, taken from a patient treated with radiotherapy plus ipilimumab. The receptors were sampled from a human donor with non-small cell lung cancer who had stable disease on radiotherapy plus ipilimumab.

The chain uses TRBV6-1 and TRBJ1-1; the D is unclear. The ends were cut back, 0 bases at V and 5 bases at J, with 7 bases in the middle. Germline-derived CDR1 and CDR2 are MNHNS and SASEGT. The CDR3 sequence is 13 residues long. The CDR3 spells CASSEAEGTEAFF. The CDR3 DNA follows: TGTGCCAGCAGTGAAGCCGAGGGAACTGAAGCTTTCTTT.

V gene TRBV9 combines with J gene TRBJ2-7; 11 bases agree with TRBD2. Germline CDR1 and CDR2: SGDLS and YYNGEE. The CDR3 length is 15 residues. V gave up 5 bases and J gave up 4 bases; unmatched junction bases: 8. CDR3 sequence reads: CASSPTSGSLYEQYF. CDR3 nucleotide sequence: TGTGCCAGCAGTCCCACTAGCGGGAGTCTGTACGAGCAGTACTTC.